The T cell receptor (beta chain) described here comes from a study of blood T cells in healthy people across ages. Germline V gene data show CDR1 as SGHRS and CDR2 as YFSETQ. V was clipped by 0 bases and J by 6 bases; unmatched bases: 11. This CDR3 region has 17 residues. Through a sample-barcoded 5' primer and a J-beta primer mix, a second PCR was run for about 6 to 11 cycles. Each sample provided no less than 2.5 million CDR3-containing paired-end reads. From the 5' RACE reads, TCRdb called clonotypes with MiXCR, one entry per CDR3 protein. The data show 800,000 to 900,000 distinct CDR3 sequences, approximately 59% seen once.

The receptor was derived from a man under 40 in good health. Sequenced material: blood. This chain links TRBV5-1 with TRBJ2-3; 9 bases map to TRBD1. This chain's CDR3 is CASSLAGGTGMTDTQYF. CDR3 DNA: TGCGCCAGCAGCTTGGCCGGAGGGACAGGGATGACGGATACGCAGTATTTT.